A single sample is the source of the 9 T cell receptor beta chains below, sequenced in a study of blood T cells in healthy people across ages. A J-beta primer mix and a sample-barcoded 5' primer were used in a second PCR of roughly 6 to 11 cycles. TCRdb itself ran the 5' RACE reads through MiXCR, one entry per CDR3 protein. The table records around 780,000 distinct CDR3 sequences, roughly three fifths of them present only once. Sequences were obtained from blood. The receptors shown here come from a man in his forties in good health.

The CDR3 DNA reads TGTGCCAGCAGCTTGGTACCAGGACAACATGGCTACACCTTC. Translating it yields CASSLVPGQHGYTF. The chain uses TRBV5-6 and TRBJ1-2; D is perhaps TRBD1 (5 bases). CDR3 length: 14 amino acids. Germline CDR1 reads SGHDT; CDR2 reads YYEEEE. The germline V and J ends were trimmed by 0 bases and 6 bases, with 12 bases remaining between them.

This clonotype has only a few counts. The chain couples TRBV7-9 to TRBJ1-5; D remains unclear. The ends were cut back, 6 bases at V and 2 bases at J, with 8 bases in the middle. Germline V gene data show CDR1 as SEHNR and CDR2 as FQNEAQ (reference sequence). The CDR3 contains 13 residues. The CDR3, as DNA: TGTGCCAGCAGTCCCCCCGGCAATCAGCCCCAGCATTTT. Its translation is CASSPPGNQPQHF.

The CDR3 here is CASSYGQEETQYF. CDR3 nucleotides: TGTGCCAGCAGTTACGGGCAGGAGGAGACCCAGTACTTC. The J gene is TRBJ2-7, the V gene TRBV6-5; D gene uncertain. The J call may be in error: the DNA end matches TRBJ2-5 better. This CDR3 region has 13 residues. CDR1 is MNHEY and CDR2 is SVGAGI in the germline V gene.

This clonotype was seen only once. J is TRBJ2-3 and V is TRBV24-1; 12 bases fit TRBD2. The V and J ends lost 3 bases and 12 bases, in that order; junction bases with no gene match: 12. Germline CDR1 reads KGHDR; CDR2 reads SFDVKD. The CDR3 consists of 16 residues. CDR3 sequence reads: CATSDPLAGGPANQYF. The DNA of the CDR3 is TGTGCCACCAGTGATCCCCTAGCGGGAGGGCCGGCCAACCAGTATTTT.

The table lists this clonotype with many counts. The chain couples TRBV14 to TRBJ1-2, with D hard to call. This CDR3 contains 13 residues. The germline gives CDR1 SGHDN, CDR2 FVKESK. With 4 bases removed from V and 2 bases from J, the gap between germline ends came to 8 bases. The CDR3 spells CASSLGRNYGYTF. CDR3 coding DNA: TGTGCCAGCAGCCTTGGACGGAACTATGGCTACACCTTC.

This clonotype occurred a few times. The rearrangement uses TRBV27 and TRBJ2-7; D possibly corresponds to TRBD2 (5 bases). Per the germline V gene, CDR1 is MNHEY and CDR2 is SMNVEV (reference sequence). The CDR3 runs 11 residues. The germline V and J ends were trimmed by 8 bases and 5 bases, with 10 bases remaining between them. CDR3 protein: CASQRGNEQYF. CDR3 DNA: TGTGCCAGCCAACGAGGGAACGAGCAGTACTTC.

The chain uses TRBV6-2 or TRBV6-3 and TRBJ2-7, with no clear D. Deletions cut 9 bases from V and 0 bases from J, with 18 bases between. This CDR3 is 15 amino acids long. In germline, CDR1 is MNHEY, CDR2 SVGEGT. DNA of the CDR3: TGTGCCAGTCGAGATCTAGACCAAACCTCCTACGAGCAGTACTTC. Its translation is CASRDLDQTSYEQYF.

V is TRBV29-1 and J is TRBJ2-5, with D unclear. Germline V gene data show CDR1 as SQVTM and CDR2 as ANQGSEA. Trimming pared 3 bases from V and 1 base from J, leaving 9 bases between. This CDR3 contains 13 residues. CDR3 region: CSVDGQFQETQYF. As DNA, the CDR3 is TGCAGCGTTGACGGGCAGTTCCAAGAGACCCAGTACTTC.

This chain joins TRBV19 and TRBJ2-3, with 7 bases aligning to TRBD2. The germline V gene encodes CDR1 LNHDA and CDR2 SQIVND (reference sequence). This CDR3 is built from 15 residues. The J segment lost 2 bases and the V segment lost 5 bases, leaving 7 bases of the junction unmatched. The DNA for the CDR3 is TGTGCCAGTAGTGTAGCAGCGGGATACACAGATACGCAGTATTTT. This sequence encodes CASSVAAGYTDTQYF.